What follows are 10 T cell receptor beta chains derived from one specimen sequenced in a study of blood T cell repertoires in COVID-19. Only in-frame clones appear in the TCRdb table, and some are missing; sequencing was by immunoSEQ multiplex PCR. Of tens of thousands of clones listed, 80% to 95% are singletons. Sequencing was performed on peripheral blood. The receptors were sampled from a woman at least 80 years old with acute or convalescent COVID-19.

The chain carries TRBV5-1 and TRBJ2-1, with 9 nucleotides matching TRBD1. CDR1 SGHRS and CDR2 YFSETQ come from the germline V gene. V shed 3 bases, J shed 4 bases, and the junction held 5 bases outside the gene matches. This CDR3 is built from 15 residues. DNA for the CDR3: TGCGCCAGCAGCTCAGCGGGACAGGGATACAATGAGCAGTTCTTC. Amino acid sequence: CASSSAGQGYNEQFF.

V is TRBV7-9 and J is TRBJ2-3; maybe TRBD2 (6 bases). The CDR3 has 14 residues. From germline, CDR1 is SEHNR and CDR2 FQNEAQ (reference sequence). The V end was cut by 5 bases, the J end by 4 bases, with 13 bases between. The CDR3 is CASSPGAAADTQYF. The DNA of the CDR3 is TGTGCCAGCAGCCCGGGAGCCGCGGCAGATACGCAGTATTTT.

The rearrangement uses TRBV6-6 and TRBJ1-1; tentative D call: TRBD1 (5 bases). The CDR3 loop spans 13 amino acids. Looked up from germline, CDR1 is MNHNY and CDR2 is SVGAGI (reference sequence). V was pared by 10 bases and J by 4 bases, with 16 bases between. The CDR3 is CATKFREGTEAFF. The CDR3 DNA follows: TGTGCCACCAAGTTCAGGGAGGGCACTGAAGCTTTCTTT.

This chain connects TRBV9 to TRBJ2-3; TRBD2 aligns across 8 bases. CDR3 length: 18 residues. V lost 0 bases, J lost 0 bases, and 9 bases stayed unmatched. Germline values: CDR1 SGDLS, CDR2 YYNGEE. CDR3 sequence (DNA): TGTGCCAGCAGCGTAGTAGGGTGGGGACTAGAGAGCACAGATACGCAGTATTTT. Translating it yields CASSVVGWGLESTDTQYF.

The rearrangement links TRBV20-1 to TRBJ2-1, with 8 bases lining up with TRBD2. CDR3 length: 14 amino acids. Germline V gene lookup returns CDR1 DFQATT and CDR2 SNEGSKA (reference sequence). The V segment lost 3 bases and the J segment 6 bases; nucleotides outside the gene matches: 7. The CDR3 loop reads CSASRSGGANEQFF. CDR3 bases: TGCAGTGCTAGTCGGTCGGGAGGGGCCAATGAGCAGTTCTTC.

The rearrangement joins TRBV21-1 to TRBJ2-3; the D call of TRBD2 is as the table states it, not checked on the DNA. TRBV21-1 is flagged as a pseudogene. This CDR3 has 17 amino acids. The CDR3 reads CASKADVIGFSTDTQYF. The CDR3 DNA sequence: TGTGCCAGCAAAGCGGACGTCATCGGTTTTAGCACAGATACGCAGTATTTT.

Concerning this clone: Within the sample, other DNA sequences also encode this same CDR3. The chain links TRBV5-4 to TRBJ2-3; 13 nucleotides match TRBD2. The CDR3 sequence is 16 residues long. CDR1 and CDR2 from the germline V gene are SGHNT and YYREEE (reference sequence). Trimming at V came to 2 bases and at J to 1 base, leaving 1 base not matched to a gene. The CDR3: CASSFGTSGGTDTQYF. Written as DNA, the CDR3 is TGTGCCAGCAGCTTCGGGACTAGCGGGGGCACAGATACGCAGTATTTT. The variable domain in full, completed from reference TRBV5-4 and TRBJ2-3, reads ETGVTQSPTHLIKTRGQQVTLRCSSQSGHNTVSWYQQALGQGPQFIFQYYREEENGRGNFPPRFSGLQFPNYSSELNVNALELDDSALYLCASSFGTSGGTDTQYFGPGTRLTVL.

This clone has more than one count but fewer than ten. This chain links TRBV7-9 with TRBJ2-1; 11 nucleotides align to TRBD2. V lost 3 bases to trimming and J lost 10 bases; unmatched junction nucleotides: 8. This CDR3 is built from 15 residues. CDR1 SEHNR and CDR2 FQNEAQ come from the germline V gene (reference sequence). The DNA for the CDR3 is TGTGCCAGCAGCTTCACTAGCGGGAGAGGGGGGGAGCAGTTCTTC. Encoded protein: CASSFTSGRGGEQFF.

The CDR3 coding sequence is TGTGCCAGCTCACCAACATCGTCCCCTAGGGGCCATGAGCAGTTCTTC. Encoded protein: CASSPTSSPRGHEQFF. The rearrangement joins TRBV18 to TRBJ2-1, with a possible D match to TRBD1 (5 bases). Germline V lookup: CDR1 KGHSH, CDR2 LQKENI. V was trimmed by 2 bases and J by 8 bases, leaving 19 bases between them. CDR3 length: 16 residues.

This clone was seen a single time. The V and J genes are TRBV5-1 and TRBJ1-5; D may be TRBD1 (5 bases). CDR3 length equals 16 residues. Trimming shortened V by 0 bases and J by 7 bases, and 17 bases separated the two germline ends. Germline assignment: CDR1 SGHRS and CDR2 YFSETQ. CDR3 amino acids: CASSLEAVGGGQPQHF. In nucleotides, the CDR3 is TGCGCCAGCAGCTTGGAGGCGGTGGGGGGTGGACAGCCCCAGCATTTT.